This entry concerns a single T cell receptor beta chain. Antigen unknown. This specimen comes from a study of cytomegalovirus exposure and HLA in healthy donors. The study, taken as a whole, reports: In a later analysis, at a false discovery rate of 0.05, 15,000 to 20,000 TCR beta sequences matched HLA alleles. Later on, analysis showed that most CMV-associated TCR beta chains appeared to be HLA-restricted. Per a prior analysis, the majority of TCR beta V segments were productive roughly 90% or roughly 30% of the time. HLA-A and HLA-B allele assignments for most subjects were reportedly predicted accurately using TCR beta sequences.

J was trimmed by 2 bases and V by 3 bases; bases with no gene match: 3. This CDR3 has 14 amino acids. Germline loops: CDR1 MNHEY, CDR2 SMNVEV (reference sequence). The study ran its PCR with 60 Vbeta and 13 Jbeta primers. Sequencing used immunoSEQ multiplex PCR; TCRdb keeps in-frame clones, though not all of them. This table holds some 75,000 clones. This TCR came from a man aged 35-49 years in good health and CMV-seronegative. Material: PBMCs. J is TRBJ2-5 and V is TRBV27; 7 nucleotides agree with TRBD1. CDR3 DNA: TGTGCCAGCAGTTTTACAGGGGATCAAGAGACCCAGTACTTC. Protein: CASSFTGDQETQYF.